This T cell receptor beta chain emerged from a study of T-cell reconstitution after alpha-beta-depleted transplantation in children. Findings of the study overall: Reportedly, roughly two months post-transplant, alpha-beta T cells arose from several hundred expanded graft clones.

For TCRbeta, the library was prepared with unique molecular identifiers. TCRdb called the PCR reads again in MiXCR, with one record for every CDR3 protein. This sample has 250,000 to 400,000 distinct CDR3 sequences, with roughly 21% found just once. For this clonotype: Its antigen remains unknown.

Source: PBMCs, mostly from graft donor cells, taken 180 days after TCRalphabeta/CD19-depleted stem cell transplant. The source is a male patient under 18 who had a stem cell transplant for acute lymphoblastic leukemia, so the T cells may come from the graft donor.

CDR3 in amino acids: CASSWGLGNNEQFF. CDR3 nucleotide sequence: TGTGCCAGCAGCTGGGGACTAGGTAACAATGAGCAGTTCTTC. The chain employs TRBV7-2 and TRBJ2-1; 8 bases are shared with TRBD2. V trimming: 4 bases; J trimming: 5 bases; junction bases outside the gene matches: 4. CDR3 length: 14 residues. Germline CDR1 is SGHTA and CDR2 is FQGNSA.